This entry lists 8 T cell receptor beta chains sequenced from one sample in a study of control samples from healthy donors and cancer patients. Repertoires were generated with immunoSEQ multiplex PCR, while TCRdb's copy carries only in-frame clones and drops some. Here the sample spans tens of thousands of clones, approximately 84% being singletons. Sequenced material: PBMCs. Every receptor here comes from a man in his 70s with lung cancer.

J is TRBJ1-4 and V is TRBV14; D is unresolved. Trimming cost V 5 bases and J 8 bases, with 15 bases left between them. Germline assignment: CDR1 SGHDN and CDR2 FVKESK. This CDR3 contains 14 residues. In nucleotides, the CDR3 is TGTGCCAGCAGCGTACTATCTAATTGGGAAAAACTGTTTTTT. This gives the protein CASSVLSNWEKLFF.

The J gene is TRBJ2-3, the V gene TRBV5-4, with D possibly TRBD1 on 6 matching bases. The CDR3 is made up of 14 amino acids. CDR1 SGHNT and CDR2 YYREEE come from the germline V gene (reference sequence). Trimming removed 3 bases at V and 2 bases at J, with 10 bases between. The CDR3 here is CASSSGQPTDTQYF. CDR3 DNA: TGTGCCAGCAGCTCCGGACAGCCCACAGATACGCAGTATTTT. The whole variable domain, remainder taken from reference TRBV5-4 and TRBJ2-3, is ETGVTQSPTHLIKTRGQQVTLRCSSQSGHNTVSWYQQALGQGPQFIFQYYREEENGRGNFPPRFSGLQFPNYSSELNVNALELDDSALYLCASSSGQPTDTQYFGPGTRLTVL.

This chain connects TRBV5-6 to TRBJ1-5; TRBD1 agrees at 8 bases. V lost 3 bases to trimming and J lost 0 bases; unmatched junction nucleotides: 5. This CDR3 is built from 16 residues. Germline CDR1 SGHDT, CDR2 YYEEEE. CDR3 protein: CASSSTGALSNQPQHF. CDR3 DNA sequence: TGTGCCAGCAGCTCGACAGGGGCTCTTAGCAATCAGCCCCAGCATTTT.

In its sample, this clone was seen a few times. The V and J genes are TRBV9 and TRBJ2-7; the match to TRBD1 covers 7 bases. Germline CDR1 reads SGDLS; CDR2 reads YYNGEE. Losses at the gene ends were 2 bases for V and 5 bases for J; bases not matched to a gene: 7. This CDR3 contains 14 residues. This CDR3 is CASSVTGLDHEQYF. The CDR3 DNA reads TGTGCCAGCAGCGTGACAGGGCTTGATCACGAGCAGTACTTC.

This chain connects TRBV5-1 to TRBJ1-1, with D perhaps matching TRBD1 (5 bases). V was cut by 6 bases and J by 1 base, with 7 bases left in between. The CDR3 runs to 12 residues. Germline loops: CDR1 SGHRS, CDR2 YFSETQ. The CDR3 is CASTTANTEAFF. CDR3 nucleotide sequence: TGCGCCAGCACGACAGCGAACACTGAAGCTTTCTTT.

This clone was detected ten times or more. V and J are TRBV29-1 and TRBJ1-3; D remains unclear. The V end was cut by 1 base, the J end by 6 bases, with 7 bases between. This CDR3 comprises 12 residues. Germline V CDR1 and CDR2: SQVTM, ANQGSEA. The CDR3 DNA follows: TGCAGCGTTGAAGCCGTCCCAAACACCATATATTTT. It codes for CSVEAVPNTIYF.

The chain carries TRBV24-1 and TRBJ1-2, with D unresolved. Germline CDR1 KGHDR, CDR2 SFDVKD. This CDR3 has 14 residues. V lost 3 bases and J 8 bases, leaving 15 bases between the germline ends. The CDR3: CATSDGGPGSGYTF. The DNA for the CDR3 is TGTGCCACCAGTGATGGAGGTCCTGGATCAGGCTACACCTTC.

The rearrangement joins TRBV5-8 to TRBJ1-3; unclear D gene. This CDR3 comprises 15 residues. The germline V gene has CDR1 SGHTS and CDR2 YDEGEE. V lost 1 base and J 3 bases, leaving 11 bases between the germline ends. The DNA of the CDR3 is TGTGCCAGCAGCTTGACCGGGCACGTTGGAAACACCATATATTTT. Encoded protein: CASSLTGHVGNTIYF. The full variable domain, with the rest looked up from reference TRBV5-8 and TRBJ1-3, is EAGVTQSPTHLIKTRGQQATLRCSPISGHTSVYWYQQALGLGLQFLLWYDEGEERNRGNFPPRFSGRQFPNYSSELNVNALELEDSALYLCASSLTGHVGNTIYFGEGSWLTVV.